These 13 T cell receptor beta chains were sequenced from one sample in a study of blood T cell repertoires in COVID-19. Data came from immunoSEQ multiplex PCR; TCRdb stores just in-frame clones and leaves some out. The data contain over 60,000 clones, around 80% of them seen just once; the ten biggest clones take up 9.7%. Source material: peripheral blood. These receptors were taken from a human donor in a cohort sampled during active COVID-19.

The chain uses TRBV4-3 and TRBJ1-5; D not resolved. Germline V gene data show CDR1 as LGHNA and CDR2 as YSLEER. Between the trimmed V and J ends, which lost 0 bases and 7 bases, there was a span of 16 bases. This CDR3 is 16 amino acids long. The CDR3 nucleotides read TGCGCCAGCAGCCAAGATCTGACCCCGGCGGGGCAGCCCCAGCATTTT. Protein: CASSQDLTPAGQPQHF.

The chain's CDR3 is CASRRDGLASYEQYF. CDR3 nucleotide sequence: TGTGCCAGCAGGAGAGACGGACTAGCGTCCTACGAGCAGTACTTC. V is TRBV28 and J is TRBJ2-7, with 9 bases aligning to TRBD2. The CDR3 has 15 amino acids. Germline CDR1 reads MDHEN; CDR2 reads SYDVKM. The V segment lost 6 bases and the J segment 1 base; nucleotides outside the gene matches: 7.

This clone was observed a single time. The gene calls are TRBV6-6 and TRBJ1-2; TRBD1 matches at 8 bases. This CDR3 has 13 amino acids. The V gene end was trimmed by 3 bases and the J gene end by 6 bases; junction bases not matched to a gene: 3. Germline CDR1 reads MNHNY; CDR2 reads SVGAGI (reference sequence). As DNA, the CDR3 is TGTGCCAGCAGTTATACAGGGGGGGATGGCTACACCTTC. This codes for CASSYTGGDGYTF.

The chain combines TRBV4-1 with TRBJ2-7; D is uncertain. The V and J ends lost 0 bases and 2 bases respectively, with 14 bases between them. Germline loops: CDR1 MGHRA, CDR2 YSYEKL. The CDR3 runs to 16 residues. The CDR3 is CASSQDRQAQPYEQYF. CDR3 in DNA: TGCGCCAGCAGCCAAGATCGCCAGGCGCAGCCCTACGAGCAGTACTTC.

The chain couples TRBV7-9 to TRBJ2-3; no reliable D call. V was clipped by 4 bases and J by 2 bases, with 16 bases between them. The CDR3 has 16 residues. Germline V gene data show CDR1 as SEHNR and CDR2 as FQNEAQ (reference sequence). The CDR3 bases are TGTGCCAGCAGCTACTTGCGGTGGGTACACACAGATACGCAGTATTTT. Its protein product is CASSYLRWVHTDTQYF.

This chain connects TRBV7-2 to TRBJ2-7; TRBD2 is a possible D gene (6 bases). V lost 1 base and J lost 3, with 10 bases in between. CDR3 size: 14 residues. Germline V gene lookup returns CDR1 SGHTA and CDR2 FQGNSA. The CDR3 spells CASSLGGEFYEQYF. The CDR3 DNA is TGTGCCAGCAGCTTAGGGGGGGAATTCTACGAGCAGTACTTC.

DNA of the CDR3: TGTGCCAGCATGCAAGGGACAGGGGCCTCCTACGAGCAGTACTTC. It is translated as CASMQGTGASYEQYF. This chain links TRBV2 with TRBJ2-7, with 10 nucleotides matching TRBD1. Germline CDR1 SNHLY, CDR2 FYNNEI. CDR3 length: 15 amino acids. Trimming took 7 bases from V and 0 from J; bases not matched to a gene: 6.

The rearrangement links TRBV11-2 to TRBJ1-1; TRBD1 aligns across 8 bases. The CDR3 loop spans 15 amino acids. The ends lost 4 bases at V and 4 bases at J; junction bases unmatched: 8. Germline V lookup: CDR1 SGHAT, CDR2 FQNNGV. The CDR3 spells CASSSGQGALTEAFF. The CDR3 DNA reads TGTGCCAGCAGCTCCGGACAGGGAGCCCTCACTGAAGCTTTCTTT.

With regard to this clone: The sample contains more than one DNA sequence encoding this CDR3. This rearrangement joins TRBV5-1 to TRBJ2-7; 11 bases are a match to TRBD2. The junction had 3 bases not matched to a gene; V was cut back by 4 bases and J by 3 bases. This CDR3 contains 14 residues. The germline V gene encodes CDR1 SGHRS and CDR2 YFSETQ. The CDR3 here is CASSLGTSGYEQYF. CDR3 in DNA: TGCGCCAGCAGCCTAGGGACTAGCGGCTACGAGCAGTACTTC.

The chain links TRBV7-3 to TRBJ1-3; D ambiguous. V shed 4 bases and J shed 0 bases, with 10 bases lying between them. This CDR3 region has 15 residues. Per the germline V gene, CDR1 is SGHTA and CDR2 is FQGTGA. CDR3 bases: TGTGCCAGCAGCTCGGAGGGTTACTCTGGAAACACCATATATTTT. This codes for CASSSEGYSGNTIYF.

The rearrangement uses TRBV7-6 and TRBJ2-3; 10 nucleotides line up with TRBD2. The length of the CDR3 is 16 residues. Trimming cost V 2 bases and J 2 bases; bases outside gene matches: 4. Germline V lookup: CDR1 SGHVS, CDR2 FNYEAQ. The DNA for the CDR3 is TGTGCCAGCAGCTTAAGACTAGCGGGCGCCACAGATACGCAGTATTTT. Protein: CASSLRLAGATDTQYF.

This clone was seen only a few times. This rearrangement joins TRBV28 to TRBJ1-3; D gene uncertain. V lost 6 bases, J lost 3 bases, and 18 bases lay in between. The length of the CDR3 is 16 residues. Per germline, CDR1 MDHEN and CDR2 SYDVKM. The CDR3 DNA follows: TGTGCCAGCAGGTCGACAATGCCCAGAGATGGAAACACCATATATTTT. This translates into CASRSTMPRDGNTIYF.

The rearrangement joins TRBV30 to TRBJ1-1; TRBD1 matches 7 bases. CDR1 and CDR2 from the germline V gene are GTSNPN and SVGIG (reference sequence). V trimming: 2 bases; J trimming: 0 bases; junction bases outside the gene matches: 9. This CDR3 is 16 amino acids long. CDR3 sequence reads: CAWSPGGFGMNTEAFF. In DNA form, the CDR3 reads TGTGCCTGGAGTCCAGGGGGTTTCGGAATGAACACTGAAGCTTTCTTT.